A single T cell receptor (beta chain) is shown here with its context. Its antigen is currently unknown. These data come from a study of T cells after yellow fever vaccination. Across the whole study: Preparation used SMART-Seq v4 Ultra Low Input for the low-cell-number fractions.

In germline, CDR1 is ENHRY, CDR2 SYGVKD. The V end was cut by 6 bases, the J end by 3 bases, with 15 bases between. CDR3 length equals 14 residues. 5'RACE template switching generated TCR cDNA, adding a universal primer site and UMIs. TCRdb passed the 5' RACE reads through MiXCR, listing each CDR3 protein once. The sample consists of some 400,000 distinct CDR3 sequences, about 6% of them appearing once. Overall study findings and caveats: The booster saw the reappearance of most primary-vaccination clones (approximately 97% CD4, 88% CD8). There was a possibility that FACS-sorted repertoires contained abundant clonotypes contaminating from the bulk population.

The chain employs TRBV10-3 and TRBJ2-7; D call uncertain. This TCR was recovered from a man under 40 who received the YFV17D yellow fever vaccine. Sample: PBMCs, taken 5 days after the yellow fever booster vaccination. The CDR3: CAIRPTGPNYEQYF. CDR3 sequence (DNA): TGTGCCATCAGACCCACCGGCCCCAACTACGAGCAGTACTTC.